This TCR beta chain derives from a study of blood T cell repertoires in COVID-19. With V trimmed by 4 bases and J by 7 bases, 8 bases remained unmatched. The CDR3 runs to 14 residues. Germline CDR1 reads SGHNT; CDR2 reads YYREEE (reference sequence). Original handling: By means of reference gene primer amplification, nucleated cell counts were estimated. Sequencing was performed with immunoSEQ multiplex PCR; in TCRdb, only in-frame clones are kept and a portion is missing. That table gives V, J and clone size, and the DNA gave D and trimming. The data show more than 450,000 clones, 75% to 90% seen once. Allocation to cohorts depended on clinical history reported by the participants.

Material for sequencing was PBMCs or T cells enriched from blood (not recorded which). This clonotype originated in a woman under 30 who had recovered from COVID-19. The chain joins TRBV5-4 to TRBJ1-2, with 9 bases matching TRBD1. As DNA, the CDR3 is TGTGCCAGCAGCCCCAACAGGGGGCAGGGTGGCTACACCTTC. Translated, it gives CASSPNRGQGGYTF.